Below, 20 T cell receptor beta chains from the same sample are listed, as sequenced in a study of blood T cell repertoires in COVID-19. The assay was immunoSEQ multiplex PCR, and TCRdb's table has in-frame clones only and misses some. The sample contains some 280,000 clones, 70% to 90% of which appear only once. The sample was peripheral blood. These receptors were obtained from a woman in her twenties or thirties with active or convalescent COVID-19.

The V call is TRBV7-9, the J call TRBJ2-1; 8 bases match TRBD2. The CDR3 extends over 17 amino acids. Germline V gene data show CDR1 as SEHNR and CDR2 as FQNEAQ (reference sequence). V gave up 10 bases and J gave up 9 bases; unmatched junction bases: 23. The CDR3 DNA is TGTGCCACCTCCCACGAGGGAAAACGGGGGGGCCACGGTGAGCAGTTCTTC. Protein product: CATSHEGKRGGHGEQFF.

The chain links TRBV19 to TRBJ2-3; 11 bases align to TRBD2. The CDR3 contains 14 residues. The junction had 9 bases not matched to a gene; V was cut back by 10 bases and J by 6 bases. From germline, CDR1 is LNHDA and CDR2 SQIVND (reference sequence). CDR3 amino acids: CATAIAGGGDTQYF. CDR3 DNA: TGTGCCACCGCAATAGCGGGGGGGGGTGATACGCAGTATTTT.

This clone has more than one count but fewer than ten. Other DNA sequences in the same sample also yield this CDR3. The V and J genes are TRBV30 and TRBJ2-3, with 15 bases identical to TRBD2. The J segment lost 6 bases and the V segment lost 1 base, leaving 2 bases of the junction unmatched. CDR3 length: 15 residues. Germline assignment: CDR1 GTSNPN and CDR2 SVGIG (reference sequence). The CDR3 sequence is CAWSGTSGGADTQYF. The CDR3 bases are TGTGCCTGGAGTGGGACTAGCGGGGGGGCCGATACGCAGTATTTT.

This clone was seen only once. This chain uses TRBV5-1 with TRBJ2-2; D might be TRBD1 (6 bases). CDR1 is SGHRS and CDR2 is YFSETQ in the germline V gene. The CDR3 contains 15 residues. V was pared by 0 bases and J by 5 bases, with 11 bases between. CDR3 DNA sequence: TGCGCCAGCAGCTTGGTGGCAGGGGAGACCGGGGAGCTGTTTTTT. Protein sequence: CASSLVAGETGELFF.

This chain joins TRBV6-5 and TRBJ2-2; D remains unclear. The CDR3 loop spans 15 amino acids. Germline CDR1 MNHEY, CDR2 SVGAGI. V was clipped by 6 bases and J by 0 bases, with 11 bases between them. CDR3 in amino acids: CASRFRIANTGELFF. The CDR3 region has the DNA TGTGCCAGCAGATTCAGAATCGCGAACACCGGGGAGCTGTTTTTT.

This sequence joins TRBV6-5 and TRBJ2-2; 7 positions match TRBD1. The germline V gene encodes CDR1 MNHEY and CDR2 SVGAGI. This CDR3 is built from 14 residues. J was trimmed by 4 bases and V by 6 bases; bases with no gene match: 5. Here the CDR3 reads CASSVDRVTGELFF. CDR3 sequence (DNA): TGTGCCAGCAGCGTAGACAGGGTCACCGGGGAGCTGTTTTTT.

The chain combines TRBV7-8 with TRBJ2-5, with 7 bases that match TRBD1. Germline CDR1 SGHVS, CDR2 FQNEAQ. The CDR3 has 13 amino acids. V lost 5 bases, J lost 5 bases, and 5 bases stayed unmatched. CDR3 sequence: CASSPGQLETQYF. The CDR3 region has the DNA TGTGCCAGCAGCCCGGGACAGTTGGAGACCCAGTACTTC.

This sequence joins TRBV5-1 and TRBJ1-2; TRBD1 matches at 8 bases. The CDR3 runs to 14 residues. Germline CDR1 and CDR2: SGHRS and YFSETQ. Trimming cost V 4 bases and J 2 bases; bases outside gene matches: 4. The CDR3 sequence is CASSPTGENYGYTF. The CDR3 DNA is TGCGCCAGCAGCCCGACAGGGGAAAACTATGGCTACACCTTC.

The V and J genes are TRBV9 and TRBJ1-6; D is perhaps TRBD1 (5 bases). Germline V gene sequence: CDR1 SGDLS, CDR2 YYNGEE. V dropped 3 bases and J dropped 7 bases, with 11 bases sitting between them. This CDR3 comprises 14 residues. The CDR3: CASSEAGGNSPLHF. The CDR3 DNA sequence: TGTGCCAGCAGCGAGGCGGGGGGAAATTCACCCCTCCACTTT.

V is TRBV7-9 and J is TRBJ1-5; TRBD1 aligns across 7 bases. CDR1 and CDR2 (germline): SEHNR, FQNEAQ (reference sequence). The CDR3 totals 13 residues. After removal of 4 bases from V and 4 bases from J, the junction contained 1 base not matched to a gene. Written as DNA, the CDR3 is TGTGCCAGCAGCTCGGACAGGAATCAGCCCCAGCATTTT. Translation: CASSSDRNQPQHF. The complete variable domain, with remaining parts taken from reference TRBV7-9 and TRBJ1-5, reads DTGVSQNPRHKITKRGQNVTFRCDPISEHNRLYWYRQTLGQGPEFLTYFQNEAQLEKSRLLSDRFSAERPKGSFSTLEIQRTEQGDSAMYLCASSSDRNQPQHFGDGTRLSIL.

The chain uses TRBV7-9 and TRBJ2-3; 12 positions agree with TRBD2. The CDR3 covers 16 residues. Germline values: CDR1 SEHNR, CDR2 FQNEAQ (reference sequence). The junction had 7 bases not matched to a gene; V was cut back by 5 bases and J by 4 bases. In nucleotides, the CDR3 is TGTGCCAGCAGCCAACCTAGCGGGGGGGCACCAGATACGCAGTATTTT. This codes for CASSQPSGGAPDTQYF.

The chain carries TRBV6-6 and TRBJ2-2; unclear D gene. V lost 10 bases and J lost 3, with 6 bases in between. The CDR3 sequence is 11 residues long. CDR1 is MNHNY, CDR2 SVGAGI, per germline (reference sequence). Written as DNA, the CDR3 is TGTGCCATCCTTTACACCGGGGAGCTGTTTTTT. It translates to CAILYTGELFF.

V gene TRBV10-3 combines with J gene TRBJ2-5; D call uncertain. This CDR3 comprises 13 residues. Germline V lookup: CDR1 ENHRY, CDR2 SYGVKD. V dropped 2 bases and J dropped 2 bases, with 6 bases sitting between them. The CDR3 nucleotides read TGTGCCATCAGTGAGAACAGACAAGAGACCCAGTACTTC. The encoded protein is CAISENRQETQYF.

This chain uses TRBV13 with TRBJ1-2; TRBD1 matches 8 bases. This CDR3 spans 14 amino acids. Trimming at V came to 5 bases and at J to 4 bases, leaving 6 bases not matched to a gene. Germline values: CDR1 PRHDT, CDR2 FYEKMQ (reference sequence). The CDR3, as DNA: TGTGCCAGCAGCAGCGGACAGGGTGCCTATGGCTACACCTTC. Translation gives CASSSGQGAYGYTF.

The chain employs TRBV30 and TRBJ1-2, with TRBD1 identical over 8 bases. Germline V gives CDR1 GTSNPN, CDR2 SVGIG (reference sequence). This CDR3 spans 14 amino acids. V lost 0 bases, J lost 4 bases, and 4 bases stayed unmatched. This chain's CDR3 is CAWSVRGPTYGYTF. CDR3 DNA: TGTGCCTGGAGTGTCAGGGGGCCGACCTATGGCTACACCTTC.

In its sample, this clone was seen once. The V and J genes are TRBV10-3 and TRBJ1-3; the match to TRBD1 covers 8 bases. Germline V CDR1 and CDR2: ENHRY, SYGVKD. The J segment lost 0 bases and the V segment lost 4 bases, leaving 2 bases of the junction unmatched. This CDR3 comprises 15 residues. The CDR3 here is CAISVGQGSGNTIYF. The CDR3 nucleotides are TGTGCCATCAGTGTCGGACAGGGCTCTGGAAACACCATATATTTT.

The rearrangement uses TRBV3-1 (or the pseudogene TRBV3-2) and TRBJ1-2; 8 bases match TRBD1. Trimming cost V 3 bases and J 4 bases; bases outside gene matches: 4. CDR1 and CDR2 from the germline V gene are LGHDT and YNNKEL (reference sequence). The CDR3 consists of 14 residues. The CDR3 DNA reads as TGTGCCAGCAGCCAGGGACAGGACTTCTATGGCTACACCTTC. Protein product: CASSQGQDFYGYTF.

V is TRBV5-1 and J is TRBJ1-4, with D unresolved. The CDR3 consists of 13 residues. The germline V gene encodes CDR1 SGHRS and CDR2 YFSETQ. The V and J ends lost 2 bases and 7 bases respectively, with 9 bases between them. CDR3 DNA sequence: TGCGCCAGCAGCTTAGATCTCGGTGAAAAACTGTTTTTT. Amino acid sequence: CASSLDLGEKLFF.

DNA for the CDR3: TGTGCCAGCAGACTACAGGGTTACAATGAGCAGTTCTTC. Its protein is CASRLQGYNEQFF. The chain joins TRBV27 to TRBJ2-1; D perhaps matches TRBD1 (6 bases). Looked up from germline, CDR1 is MNHEY and CDR2 is SMNVEV (reference sequence). Deletions cut 6 bases from V and 4 bases from J, with 10 bases between. The CDR3 length is 13 residues.

The chain carries TRBV27 and TRBJ2-3; the D gene is possibly TRBD2 (6 bases). This CDR3 is built from 15 residues. V shed 5 bases and J shed 2 bases, with 14 bases lying between them. CDR1 and CDR2 (germline): MNHEY, SMNVEV (reference sequence). CDR3 DNA: TGTGCCAGCAGTACCCGTCGGGGGACCACAGATACGCAGTATTTT. This codes for CASSTRRGTTDTQYF.